Below are 8 T cell receptor beta chains sequenced from a single sample in a study of T cells in women clearing cervical HPV infection. Sequencing was performed with immunoSEQ multiplex PCR; in TCRdb, only in-frame clones are kept and a portion is missing. The sample totals tens of thousands of clones; its top ten clones hold 20% to 25%. The sequenced sample was blood buffy coat. Receptor source: a woman between 18 and 70 years old with a cervical HPV16 infection that either progressed to CIN3+ or cleared (not recorded which).

Comments on this clone: The read terminates 3 residues ahead of where the CDR3 ends, so the germline J gene completes it. This sequence joins TRBV2 and TRBJ2-7; TRBD2 aligns across 8 bases. Germline V gene data show CDR1 as SNHLY and CDR2 as FYNNEI. CDR3 size: 16 residues. Trimming at V came to 6 bases and at J to 1 base, leaving 11 bases not matched to a gene. The sequenced part of the CDR3 DNA is TGTGCCAGCAGGCAAGAGGCGGGGACTAGGTCCTACGAG. This translates into CASRQEAGTRSYE. The full CDR3 sequence reads CASRQEAGTRSYEQYF.

A word on this clone: The missing CDR3 end, 3 residues past where the read stops, is filled in from the germline J gene. V gene TRBV7-9 combines with J gene TRBJ1-1; D unclear. The CDR3 has 12 residues. From germline, CDR1 is SEHNR and CDR2 FQNEAQ (reference sequence). V lost 5 bases and J 4 bases, leaving 8 bases between the germline ends. CDR3 sequence: CASSQDSTEAFF. The sequenced CDR3 bases are TGTGCCAGCAGCCAGGATAGCACTGAA.

On this clone itself: The read ends 3 residues early relative to the CDR3; the germline J gene fills the gap. The gene calls are TRBV12-3 or TRBV12-4 and TRBJ2-1; possibly TRBD1 for D (5 bases). CDR3 length: 15 residues. The V and J ends lost 0 bases and 3 bases respectively, with 9 bases between them. The DNA read from the CDR3 is TGTGCCAGCAGTTTAGCAGGGGAAATCTACAATGAG. This encodes CASSLAGEIYNE. The full CDR3 protein reads CASSLAGEIYNEQFF.

With respect to this clone: The CDR3 is cut off 3 residues early in the read; its end comes from the germline J gene. The rearrangement uses TRBV29-1 and TRBJ2-1, with 9 bases identical to TRBD1. Trimming removed 6 bases from V and 7 bases from J; junction bases left unmatched: 10. Germline CDR1 and CDR2: SQVTM and ANQGSEA. This CDR3 spans 14 amino acids. CDR3 residues: CSVGDRGGWNEQFF. CDR3 DNA (partial): TGCAGCGTGGGTGACAGGGGGGGTTGGAATGAG.

To note about this clone: The DNA ends 3 residues before the CDR3 does, and the rest of the CDR3 is filled in from the germline J gene. This chain joins TRBV30 and TRBJ2-3, with a tentative D call TRBD1 (6 bases). V lost 5 bases to trimming and J lost 4 bases, with 13 bases between them. Germline V gene sequence: CDR1 GTSNPN, CDR2 SVGIG (reference sequence). The CDR3 spans 13 residues. Incomplete CDR3 DNA: TGTGCCTGGTCTTCTGGGGGCGCAGATACG. Its translation: CAWSSGGADT. The entire CDR3 reads CAWSSGGADTQYF. Full variable domain (remainder filled in from reference TRBV30 and TRBJ2-3): SQTIHQWPATLVQPVGSPLSLECTVEGTSNPNLYWYRQAAGRGLQLLFYSVGIGQISSEVPQNLSASRPQDRQFILSSKKLLLSDSGFYLCAWSSGGADTQYFGPGTRLTVL.

As to this clone: Read sequence stops 3 residues before the CDR3 end, and the germline J gene provides the missing end. The rearrangement joins TRBV2 to TRBJ2-7; 10 bases map to TRBD1. This CDR3 has 14 residues. Germline trimming cut 6 bases from V and 4 bases from J; bases unmatched to any gene: 6. Germline V gene lookup returns CDR1 SNHLY and CDR2 FYNNEI. CDR3 sequence reads: CASSPTGGVYEQYF. Partial CDR3 DNA: TGTGCCAGCAGCCCGACAGGGGGCGTTTACGAG.

Comments on this clone: Read coverage stops 3 residues before the CDR3 terminus; the germline J gene supplies the remainder. The chain uses TRBV30 and TRBJ1-2; 7 bases match TRBD1. This CDR3 is 16 amino acids long. V was pared by 1 base and J by 0 bases, with 8 bases of the junction left unmatched. CDR1 and CDR2 from the germline V gene are GTSNPN and SVGIG (reference sequence). CDR3 residues: CAWSGGRGVSNYGYTF. The sequenced CDR3 bases are TGTGCCTGGAGTGGGGGCAGGGGGGTATCTAACTATGGC.

To note about this clone: With the read ending 3 residues before the CDR3 end, the germline J gene is used to fill in that end. The chain carries TRBV7-6 and TRBJ2-5; unclear D gene. Germline lookup yields CDR1 SGHVS and CDR2 FNYEAQ. Trimming took off 3 bases at V and 1 base at J, with 3 bases between the two ends. This CDR3 has 12 residues. The CDR3 reads CASSFGQETQYF. The sequenced CDR3 bases are TGTGCCAGCAGCTTCGGCCAAGAGACC. The variable domain in full, completed from reference TRBV7-6 and TRBJ2-5, reads GAGVSQSPRYKVTKRGQDVALRCDPISGHVSLYWYRQALGQGPEFLTYFNYEAQQDKSGLPNDRFSAERPEGSISTLTIQRTEQRDSAMYRCASSFGQETQYFGPGTRLLVL.